A selection of T cell receptor beta chains follows, all from one sample in a study of cytomegalovirus exposure and HLA in healthy donors. Assay used: immunoSEQ multiplex PCR; TCRdb lists only in-frame clones, some missing. There are more than 70,000 clones in the sample; roughly 95% occur only once, and roughly 1.6% lies in the top ten. Material: PBMCs. The origin of the receptors is a young man in good health and CMV-seropositive. Both conserved end residues are part of each CDR3. Each record gives: D gene, V gene, clone size, J gene, CDR3 protein, CDR3 DNA. The D gene is left open where the match is weak. Expanded clones are given a class, and other clones once, few, many or no size at all.

D gene: TRBD1
V gene: TRBV11-2
clone size: .
J gene: TRBJ2-7
CDR3 protein: CASTLWGGQGFDEQYF
CDR3 DNA: TGTGCCAGTACACTCTGGGGGGGACAGGGGTTCGACGAGCAGTACTTC

D gene: .
V gene: TRBV15
clone size: .
J gene: TRBJ1-5
CDR3 protein: CATSVSGSEPQHF
CDR3 DNA: TGTGCCACCAGCGTTTCCGGGTCGGAGCCCCAGCATTTT

D gene: TRBD1
V gene: TRBV19
clone size: once
J gene: TRBJ1-5
CDR3 protein: CASSQTGGRNQPQHF
CDR3 DNA: TGTGCCAGTAGTCAAACAGGGGGCAGGAATCAGCCCCAGCATTTT

D gene: TRBD1
V gene: TRBV5-1
clone size: .
J gene: TRBJ1-4
CDR3 protein: CASSLRDRGTEKLFF
CDR3 DNA: TGCGCCAGCAGCTTACGGGACAGGGGAACTGAAAAACTGTTTTTT

D gene: TRBD2
V gene: TRBV7-9
clone size: .
J gene: TRBJ2-7
CDR3 protein: CASSPRTSPLEQYF
CDR3 DNA: TGTGCCAGCAGCCCACGGACTAGTCCCCTCGAGCAGTACTTC

D gene: .
V gene: TRBV5-6
clone size: .
J gene: TRBJ1-1
CDR3 protein: CASSLDRNTEAFF
CDR3 DNA: TGTGCCAGCAGCTTGGACAGGAACACTGAAGCTTTCTTT

D gene: .
V gene: TRBV14
clone size: .
J gene: TRBJ2-7
CDR3 protein: CASSQAGFRQYEQYF
CDR3 DNA: TGTGCCAGCAGCCAAGCAGGGTTCCGTCAATACGAGCAGTACTTC

D gene: .
V gene: TRBV30
clone size: .
J gene: TRBJ2-7
CDR3 protein: CAWGAGSHEQYF
CDR3 DNA: TGTGCCTGGGGGGCGGGGTCCCACGAGCAGTACTTC

D gene: TRBD2
V gene: TRBV5-1
clone size: .
J gene: TRBJ2-1
CDR3 protein: CASSLSSIGRGNNEQFF
CDR3 DNA: TGCGCCAGCAGCTTGTCTTCTATCGGGAGGGGGAACAATGAGCAGTTCTTC

D gene: TRBD2
V gene: TRBV27
clone size: .
J gene: TRBJ2-7
CDR3 protein: CASSFLAGNYEQYF
CDR3 DNA: TGTGCCAGCAGTTTCTTAGCGGGCAACTACGAGCAGTACTTC

D gene: TRBD1
V gene: TRBV4-1
clone size: .
J gene: TRBJ1-1
CDR3 protein: CASSHEDRHTEAFF
CDR3 DNA: TGCGCCAGCAGCCACGAGGACAGGCACACTGAAGCTTTCTTT

D gene: .
V gene: TRBV9
clone size: .
J gene: TRBJ2-7
CDR3 protein: CASSPGDTTYEQYF
CDR3 DNA: TGTGCCAGCAGCCCCGGGGACACCACCTACGAGCAGTACTTC

D gene: .
V gene: TRBV5-1
clone size: .
J gene: TRBJ2-6
CDR3 protein: CASSPDTQSPRTGANVLTF
CDR3 DNA: TGCGCCAGCAGCCCTGATACCCAGTCCCCTAGAACTGGGGCCAACGTCCTGACTTTC

D gene: .
V gene: TRBV7-6
clone size: .
J gene: TRBJ2-5
CDR3 protein: CASSSTAGTQYF
CDR3 DNA: TGTGCCAGCAGCTCCACCGCAGGGACCCAGTACTTC

D gene: TRBD1
V gene: TRBV6-5
clone size: .
J gene: TRBJ2-3
CDR3 protein: CASSYSRDRADTQYF
CDR3 DNA: TGTGCCAGCAGTTACTCCCGGGACAGGGCAGATACGCAGTATTTT

D gene: .
V gene: TRBV6-1
clone size: .
J gene: TRBJ2-3
CDR3 protein: CASSGMTARGDTQYF
CDR3 DNA: TGTGCCAGCAGTGGAATGACAGCGAGGGGGGATACGCAGTATTTT

D gene: .
V gene: TRBV2
clone size: once
J gene: TRBJ1-3
CDR3 protein: CAVGGGSSGNTIYF
CDR3 DNA: TGTGCCGTTGGAGGAGGAAGCTCTGGAAACACCATATATTTT

D gene: .
V gene: TRBV20-1
clone size: .
J gene: TRBJ2-5
CDR3 protein: CSGGGGETQYF
CDR3 DNA: TGCAGTGGAGGGGGGGGAGAGACCCAGTACTTC

D gene: TRBD1
V gene: TRBV5-1
clone size: .
J gene: TRBJ1-3
CDR3 protein: CASSGQGGSSGNTIYF
CDR3 DNA: TGCGCCAGCAGCGGACAGGGGGGAAGCTCTGGAAACACCATATATTTT

D gene: .
V gene: TRBV5-1
clone size: .
J gene: TRBJ2-7
CDR3 protein: CASSLAGRTIYEQYF
CDR3 DNA: TGCGCCAGCAGCTTGGCGGGCAGGACTATCTACGAGCAGTACTTC

D gene: .
V gene: TRBV6-5
clone size: .
J gene: TRBJ1-1
CDR3 protein: CASDPGREPEAFF
CDR3 DNA: TGTGCCAGCGACCCTGGACGGGAACCTGAAGCTTTCTTT

D gene: TRBD1
V gene: TRBV25-1
clone size: .
J gene: TRBJ2-7
CDR3 protein: CASSRTGTGAYEQYF
CDR3 DNA: TGTGCCAGCAGCCGAACCGGGACAGGGGCCTACGAGCAGTACTTC

D gene: .
V gene: TRBV10-3
clone size: .
J gene: TRBJ1-2
CDR3 protein: CAISGYYYGYTF
CDR3 DNA: TGTGCCATATCGGGTTATTACTATGGCTACACCTTC

D gene: TRBD2
V gene: TRBV27
clone size: once
J gene: TRBJ2-3
CDR3 protein: CASSWGLAVSSTDTQYF
CDR3 DNA: TGTGCCAGCAGTTGGGGACTAGCGGTTTCTAGCACAGATACGCAGTATTTT

D gene: TRBD2
V gene: TRBV19
clone size: .
J gene: TRBJ2-5
CDR3 protein: CASSRGAGGHQETQYF
CDR3 DNA: TGTGCCAGTAGTCGGGGGGCGGGAGGGCATCAAGAGACCCAGTACTTC

D gene: .
V gene: TRBV5-1
clone size: .
J gene: TRBJ2-5
CDR3 protein: CASSPGLSEETQYF
CDR3 DNA: TGCGCCAGCAGCCCCGGACTATCAGAGGAGACCCAGTACTTC

D gene: .
V gene: TRBV5-1
clone size: .
J gene: TRBJ2-3
CDR3 protein: CASSLEHPSTDTQYF
CDR3 DNA: TGCGCCAGCAGCTTGGAACACCCCAGCACAGATACGCAGTATTTT

D gene: .
V gene: TRBV7-6
clone size: .
J gene: TRBJ2-1
CDR3 protein: CASSSAYVGEQFF
CDR3 DNA: TGTGCCAGCAGCTCCGCCTACGTCGGTGAGCAGTTCTTC

D gene: .
V gene: TRBV5-1
clone size: .
J gene: TRBJ1-5
CDR3 protein: CASSLYGQLNQPQHF
CDR3 DNA: TGCGCCAGCAGCTTGTACGGACAGCTCAATCAGCCCCAGCATTTT

D gene: .
V gene: TRBV29-1
clone size: .
J gene: TRBJ2-7
CDR3 protein: CSVEVGPYEQYF
CDR3 DNA: TGCAGCGTTGAAGTTGGGCCCTACGAGCAGTACTTC

D gene: TRBD1
V gene: TRBV9
clone size: .
J gene: TRBJ1-1
CDR3 protein: CASSDPTGRTEAFF
CDR3 DNA: TGTGCCAGCAGCGACCCGACAGGGCGCACTGAAGCTTTCTTT

D gene: .
V gene: TRBV10-3
clone size: .
J gene: TRBJ1-1
CDR3 protein: CAISDSQGNTEAFF
CDR3 DNA: TGTGCCATCAGTGACAGTCAGGGGAACACTGAAGCTTTCTTT

D gene: TRBD2
V gene: TRBV7-3
clone size: .
J gene: TRBJ2-3
CDR3 protein: CASSKTSGRSDTQYF
CDR3 DNA: TGTGCCAGCAGCAAGACTAGCGGGAGATCTGATACGCAGTATTTT

D gene: TRBD1
V gene: TRBV5-1
clone size: .
J gene: TRBJ2-7
CDR3 protein: CASSPRTGFSYEQYF
CDR3 DNA: TGCGCCAGCAGCCCCCGGACAGGCTTCTCCTACGAGCAGTACTTC

D gene: .
V gene: TRBV9
clone size: .
J gene: TRBJ2-2
CDR3 protein: CASSVAGAVGGELFF
CDR3 DNA: TGTGCCAGCAGCGTAGCGGGAGCGGTGGGCGGGGAGCTGTTTTTT

D gene: .
V gene: TRBV28
clone size: .
J gene: TRBJ2-1
CDR3 protein: CASSFLAPPEQFF
CDR3 DNA: TGTGCCAGCAGTTTCTTGGCCCCACCGGAGCAGTTCTTC

D gene: .
V gene: TRBV13
clone size: once
J gene: TRBJ2-3
CDR3 protein: CASSLFSFGGFTDTQYF
CDR3 DNA: TGTGCCAGCAGCTTATTTTCGTTCGGGGGTTTTACAGATACGCAGTATTTT

D gene: TRBD1
V gene: TRBV18
clone size: .
J gene: TRBJ2-3
CDR3 protein: CASSPGQGLDTQYF
CDR3 DNA: TGTGCCAGCTCTCCGGGACAGGGGTTGGATACGCAGTATTTT

D gene: .
V gene: TRBV29-1
clone size: .
J gene: TRBJ1-2
CDR3 protein: CSVGQGHGYTF
CDR3 DNA: TGCAGCGTTGGTCAGGGCCATGGCTACACCTTC

D gene: TRBD2
V gene: TRBV19
clone size: .
J gene: TRBJ2-2
CDR3 protein: CASSMTSGTSNTGELFF
CDR3 DNA: TGTGCCAGTAGTATGACTAGCGGGACTTCCAACACCGGGGAGCTGTTTTTT